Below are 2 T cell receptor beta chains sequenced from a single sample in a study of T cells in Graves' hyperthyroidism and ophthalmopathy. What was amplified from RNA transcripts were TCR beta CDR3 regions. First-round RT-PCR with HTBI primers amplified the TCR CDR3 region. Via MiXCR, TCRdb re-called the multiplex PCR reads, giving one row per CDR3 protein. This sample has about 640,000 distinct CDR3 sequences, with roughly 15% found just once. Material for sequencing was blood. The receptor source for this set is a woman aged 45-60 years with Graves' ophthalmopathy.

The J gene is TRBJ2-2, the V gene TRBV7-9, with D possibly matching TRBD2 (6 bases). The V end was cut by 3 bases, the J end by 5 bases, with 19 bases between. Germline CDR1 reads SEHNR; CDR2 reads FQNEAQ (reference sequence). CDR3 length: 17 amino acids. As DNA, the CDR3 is TGTGCCAGCAGCTTCCCCCCCCCCGGGAGCAGAACCGGGGAGCTGTTTTTT. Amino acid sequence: CASSFPPPGSRTGELFF. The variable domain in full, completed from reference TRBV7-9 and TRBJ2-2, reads DTGVSQNPRHKITKRGQNVTFRCDPISEHNRLYWYRQTLGQGPEFLTYFQNEAQLEKSRLLSDRFSAERPKGSFSTLEIQRTEQGDSAMYLCASSFPPPGSRTGELFFGEGSRLTVL.

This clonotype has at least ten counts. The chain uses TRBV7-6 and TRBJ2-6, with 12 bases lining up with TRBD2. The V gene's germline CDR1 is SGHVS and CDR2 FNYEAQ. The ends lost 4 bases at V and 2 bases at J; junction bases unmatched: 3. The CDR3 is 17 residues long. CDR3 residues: CASSYRLAGAGANVLTF. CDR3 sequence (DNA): TGTGCCAGCAGCTACCGACTAGCGGGAGCTGGGGCCAACGTCCTGACTTTC.